Below are 21 T cell receptor beta chains sequenced from a single sample in a study of blood T cells in healthy people across ages. A J-beta primer mix and a sample-barcoded 5' primer were used in a second PCR of roughly 7 to 12 cycles. From the 5' RACE reads, TCRdb called clonotypes with MiXCR, one entry per CDR3 protein. Of about 1 million distinct CDR3 sequences in the sample, around 45% are singletons; the top ten hold approximately 20%. Source material: blood. The receptors come from a woman aged 60-70 years in good health.

The rearrangement uses TRBV6-5 and TRBJ2-7; 11 bases fit TRBD1. The V segment lost 0 bases and the J segment 4 bases; nucleotides outside the gene matches: 11. CDR1 MNHEY and CDR2 SVGAGI come from the germline V gene. The CDR3 is 18 amino acids. CDR3 in amino acids: CASSYSSGTGGLGYEQYF. The DNA of the CDR3 is TGTGCCAGCAGTTACTCTTCCGGGACAGGGGGACTAGGGTACGAGCAGTACTTC.

This chain links TRBV2 with TRBJ2-3; D remains ambiguous. V lost 0 bases and J 9 bases, leaving 7 bases between the germline ends. Germline V gives CDR1 SNHLY, CDR2 FYNNEI. CDR3 length: 12 residues. CDR3 nucleotide sequence: TGTGCCAGCAGTGAAGCGGGGAACACGCAGTATTTT. Protein product: CASSEAGNTQYF.

The genes are TRBV3-1 and TRBJ2-3; tentative D call: TRBD2 (6 bases). There are 15 residues in the CDR3. Trimming shortened V by 3 bases and J by 6 bases, and 16 bases separated the two germline ends. Germline loops: CDR1 LGHDT, CDR2 YNNKEL (reference sequence). The CDR3 spells CASSQFRERPDTQYF. CDR3 in DNA: TGTGCCAGCAGCCAGTTTCGGGAGCGACCGGATACGCAGTATTTT.

This clonotype appeared a few times. This chain links TRBV13 with TRBJ2-7; D possibly corresponds to TRBD2 (6 bases). Trimming took 4 bases from V and 3 from J, leaving 13 bases between them. CDR1 PRHDT and CDR2 FYEKMQ come from the germline V gene (reference sequence). The CDR3 totals 14 residues. Here the CDR3 DNA reads TGTGCCAGCAGCTCAGGGACTGAAGACTACGAGCAGTACTTC. Its protein product is CASSSGTEDYEQYF. Full variable domain (outside the CDR3, taken from reference TRBV13 and TRBJ2-7): AAGVIQSPRHLIKEKRETATLKCYPIPRHDTVYWYQQGPGQDPQFLISFYEKMQSDKGSIPDRFSAQQFSDYHSELNMSSLELGDSALYFCASSSGTEDYEQYFGPGTRLTVT.

This clonotype was detected only a few times. The chain recombines TRBV12-3 or TRBV12-4 with TRBJ2-3, with 9 bases lining up with TRBD2. V was clipped by 6 bases and J by 1 base; unmatched bases: 2. This CDR3 is built from 14 residues. The CDR3 DNA reads TGTGCCAGCAGGATAGCGGGAGGCACAGATACGCAGTATTTT. Translated: CASRIAGGTDTQYF.

The J gene is TRBJ2-5, the V gene TRBV12-3 or TRBV12-4, with D tentatively TRBD1 (5 bases). V shed 6 bases and J shed 5 bases, with 19 bases lying between them. The CDR3 length is 15 residues. CDR3 in amino acids: CASSLPAKGKETQYF. For the CDR3, the DNA is TGTGCCAGCAGCCTGCCGGCAAAGGGGAAGGAGACCCAGTACTTC.

The genes are TRBV6-5 and TRBJ1-4, with unresolved D. Trimming left V 0 bases short and J 0 bases short, with 8 bases between. Germline-derived CDR1 and CDR2 are MNHEY and SVGAGI. The CDR3 covers 16 residues. The CDR3 DNA sequence: TGTGCCAGCAGTTACTCTAACCCTGCAACTAATGAAAAACTGTTTTTT. Protein product: CASSYSNPATNEKLFF.

This clonotype showed up just a few times. The V gene is TRBV7-8, the J gene TRBJ2-3; 10 bases agree with TRBD2. V dropped 5 bases and J dropped 1; count of bases not matched to a gene: 3. Germline CDR1 and CDR2: SGHVS and FQNEAQ. The CDR3 consists of 15 residues. CDR3 DNA sequence: TGTGCCAGCAGCCGCGGGACTAGCGGCACAGATACGCAGTATTTT. It encodes CASSRGTSGTDTQYF.

The sample holds many counts of this clonotype. The chain uses TRBV27 and TRBJ1-2; TRBD1 matches at 7 bases. The CDR3 sequence is 14 residues long. Unmatched junction bases numbered 12, after V lost 6 bases and J lost 8 bases. CDR1 is MNHEY and CDR2 is SMNVEV in the germline V gene (reference sequence). CDR3 sequence (DNA): TGTGCCAGCAGCCCCGAGACAGGGTTCGGCGGCTACACCTTC. Its translation: CASSPETGFGGYTF.

This clonotype was seen a single time. The CDR3 is CSVEPAGDEQYF. The CDR3 nucleotides read TGCAGCGTTGAACCAGCTGGCGATGAGCAGTACTTC. This chain joins TRBV29-1 and TRBJ2-7; D gene unclear. Germline assignment: CDR1 SQVTM and CDR2 ANQGSEA. V lost 2 bases and J lost 7, with 12 bases in between. The CDR3 is 12 amino acids.

V gene TRBV12-3 or TRBV12-4 combines with J gene TRBJ1-1, with D possibly being TRBD1 (6 bases). The V and J ends lost 0 bases and 4 bases respectively, with 9 bases between them. This CDR3 contains 14 residues. CDR3 DNA sequence: TGTGCCAGCAGTTTAGCGCGAGGGGGCACTGAAGCTTTCTTT. Protein: CASSLARGGTEAFF.

This clonotype showed up just once. The chain uses TRBV20-1 and TRBJ2-3, with 9 nucleotides matching TRBD2. V gave up 8 bases and J gave up 6 bases; unmatched junction bases: 9. Germline assignment: CDR1 DFQATT and CDR2 SNEGSKA (reference sequence). CDR3 length equals 13 residues. The CDR3, as DNA: TGCAGTAAAGCGGGAGGCCCTTGGGATACGCAGTATTTT. Translation: CSKAGGPWDTQYF.

This clonotype came up a few times. The chain is built from TRBV7-9 and TRBJ1-2, with D possibly TRBD1 on 6 matching bases. Germline V gene data show CDR1 as SEHNR and CDR2 as FQNEAQ (reference sequence). CDR3 length: 14 amino acids. V was clipped by 3 bases and J by 8 bases, with 16 bases between them. The CDR3 region is CASSFLETTGGYTF. CDR3 in DNA: TGTGCCAGCAGCTTCTTAGAAACGACAGGCGGCTACACCTTC.

The chain joins TRBV29-1 to TRBJ2-7, with TRBD2 matching over 8 bases. The CDR3 sequence is 13 residues long. Germline values: CDR1 SQVTM, CDR2 ANQGSEA. After removal of 0 bases from V and 10 bases from J, the junction contained 8 bases not matched to a gene. CDR3 bases: TGCAGCGTTGAAGACACCACTAGCGGTAGTCAGTACTTC. Its translation is CSVEDTTSGSQYF.

The chain couples TRBV27 to TRBJ1-2; 8 bases match TRBD1. The V and J ends lost 2 bases and 4 bases, in that order; junction bases with no gene match: 12. This CDR3 comprises 17 residues. In germline, CDR1 is MNHEY, CDR2 SMNVEV (reference sequence). This CDR3 reads CASSLEGSGGAPYGYTF. The DNA for the CDR3 is TGTGCCAGCAGTTTAGAAGGATCAGGGGGCGCTCCCTATGGCTACACCTTC.

The CDR3 reads CASSLSTGATYEQYF. Written as DNA, the CDR3 is TGTGCCAGCAGCTTATCAACCGGGGCGACCTACGAGCAGTACTTC. The rearrangement uses TRBV7-9 and TRBJ2-1; TRBD1 or TRBD2 may be the D gene (5 bases each). The J call may be in error: the DNA end matches TRBJ2-7 better. The germline V gene has CDR1 SEHNR and CDR2 FQNEAQ (reference sequence). The CDR3 length is 15 residues.

This clonotype came up once. The V gene is TRBV30, the J gene TRBJ2-7, with 7 bases lining up with TRBD2. The V gene end was trimmed by 0 bases and the J gene end by 4 bases; junction bases not matched to a gene: 6. The germline V gene encodes CDR1 GTSNPN and CDR2 SVGIG (reference sequence). There are 14 residues in the CDR3. The CDR3 here is CAWSVLGRRYEQYF. CDR3 sequence (DNA): TGTGCCTGGAGTGTACTCGGGAGGCGGTACGAGCAGTACTTC.

V and J are TRBV5-1 and TRBJ2-7, with a tentative D call TRBD1 (7 bases). The CDR3 runs 15 residues. Per the germline V gene, CDR1 is SGHRS and CDR2 is YFSETQ. With 4 bases removed from V and 3 bases from J, the gap between germline ends came to 17 bases. CDR3 sequence: CASSLEGADYYEQYF. As DNA, the CDR3 is TGCGCCAGCAGCCTGGAGGGGGCAGATTACTACGAGCAGTACTTC.

This clonotype was recorded many times. The chain uses TRBV6-1 and TRBJ2-1, with TRBD1 identical over 7 bases. V lost 5 bases, J lost 1 base, and 8 bases stayed unmatched. The length of the CDR3 is 16 residues. Germline V gene data show CDR1 as MNHNS and CDR2 as SASEGT. CDR3 bases: TGTGCCAGCAGTATTCGACAGGGAAGGTCCTACAATGAGCAGTTCTTC. This codes for CASSIRQGRSYNEQFF.

The rearrangement joins TRBV20-1 to TRBJ2-1; 10 bases map to TRBD2. Germline V gene sequence: CDR1 DFQATT, CDR2 SNEGSKA (reference sequence). The ends lost 4 bases at V and 3 bases at J; junction bases unmatched: 6. The CDR3 extends over 15 amino acids. CDR3 protein: CSATKTSGFYNEQFF. CDR3 nucleotides: TGCAGTGCTACTAAGACTAGCGGGTTCTACAATGAGCAGTTCTTC.

This clonotype has only a few counts. V usage is TRBV27 and J usage is TRBJ2-1, with 9 bases that match TRBD1. Unmatched junction bases numbered 7, after V lost 5 bases and J lost 2 bases. CDR3 size: 16 residues. Per germline, CDR1 MNHEY and CDR2 SMNVEV (reference sequence). The CDR3 region has the DNA TGTGCCAGCAGTCCGAACAGGGGGCTGCCCTACAATGAGCAGTTCTTC. Translation: CASSPNRGLPYNEQFF.